This is a list of T cell receptor beta chains from one sample in a study of spatial heterogeneity in lung cancer. From the 5' RACE reads, TCRdb called clonotypes with MiXCR, one entry per CDR3 protein. The table has around 110,000 distinct CDR3 sequences, 10% to 15% seen once. Here the sequenced sample was PBMCs, taken at follow-up. These receptor sequences come from a male donor with early-stage non-small cell lung cancer. Both conserved end residues are part of each CDR3. The D gene is left open where the match is weak. Clone sizes are given selectively: once, few, many, or a class where the clone is expanded.

TRBD2 | TRBJ2-1 | . | TRBV9 | TGTGCCAGCAGCGAGGGGACTAGCGGAAGATACAATGAGCAGTTCTTC | CASSEGTSGRYNEQFF
. | TRBJ2-5 | many | TRBV7-2 | TGTGCCAGCAGCTTAGTTGTCACCCAGTACTTC | CASSLVVTQYF
. | TRBJ1-5 | . | TRBV20-1 | TGCAGTGCTACGTCTAGCAATCAGCCCCAGCATTTT | CSATSSNQPQHF
. | TRBJ1-6 | many | TRBV7-9 | TGTGCCAGCAGCCCGACGCGGGGCTTAAATTCACCCCTCCACTTT | CASSPTRGLNSPLHF
. | TRBJ2-7 | many | TRBV10-3 | TGTGCCATCAGTGAAATGAGGGGGGAAGGCGAGCAGTACTTC | CAISEMRGEGEQYF
. | TRBJ1-6 | . | TRBV12-3/TRBV12-4 | TGTGCCAGCAGTCCACTCTGGCGGGGGGGAGGTAATTCACCCCTCCACTTT | CASSPLWRGGGNSPLHF
TRBD2 | TRBJ2-7 | . | TRBV2 | TGTGCCAGCAGTGAATTTAGCGGGGACGCCTACGAGCAGTACTTC | CASSEFSGDAYEQYF
TRBD1 | TRBJ2-3 | many | TRBV24-1 | TGTGCCTCTGGACAGGGGTTCACAGATACGCAGTATTTT | CASGQGFTDTQYF
TRBD1 | TRBJ1-1 | few | TRBV5-1 | TGCGCCAGCAGCTGGGGCGGAGGGGGCCAAAACACTGAAGCTTTCTTT | CASSWGGGGQNTEAFF
. | TRBJ2-7 | few | TRBV6-2/TRBV6-3 | TGTGCCAGTTCCGTCTTATTCTCCTACGAGCAGTACTTC | CASSVLFSYEQYF
. | TRBJ2-4 | few | TRBV29-1 | TGCAGCGTTGGGGGAGTCGCCATTCAGTACTTC | CSVGGVAIQYF
. | TRBJ1-1 | . | TRBV5-6 | TGTGCCAGCAGCTTCCCAGGGGTCCTTGAAGCTTTCTTT | CASSFPGVLEAFF
. | TRBJ1-5 | few | TRBV7-3 | TGTGCCAGCAGCTTAAATGTGAATCAGCCCCAGCATTTT | CASSLNVNQPQHF
. | TRBJ1-5 | few | TRBV10-2 | TGCGCCAGCAGTGAAGGGAGGAATCAGCCCCAGCATTTT | CASSEGRNQPQHF
. | TRBJ1-1 | . | TRBV20-1 | TGCAGTGCCAAGACATCCTTCAGCACTGAAGCTTTCTTT | CSAKTSFSTEAFF
. | TRBJ1-1 | . | TRBV28 | TGTGCCAGCAGCCCCGGACGGCTGAACACTGAAGCTTTCTTT | CASSPGRLNTEAFF